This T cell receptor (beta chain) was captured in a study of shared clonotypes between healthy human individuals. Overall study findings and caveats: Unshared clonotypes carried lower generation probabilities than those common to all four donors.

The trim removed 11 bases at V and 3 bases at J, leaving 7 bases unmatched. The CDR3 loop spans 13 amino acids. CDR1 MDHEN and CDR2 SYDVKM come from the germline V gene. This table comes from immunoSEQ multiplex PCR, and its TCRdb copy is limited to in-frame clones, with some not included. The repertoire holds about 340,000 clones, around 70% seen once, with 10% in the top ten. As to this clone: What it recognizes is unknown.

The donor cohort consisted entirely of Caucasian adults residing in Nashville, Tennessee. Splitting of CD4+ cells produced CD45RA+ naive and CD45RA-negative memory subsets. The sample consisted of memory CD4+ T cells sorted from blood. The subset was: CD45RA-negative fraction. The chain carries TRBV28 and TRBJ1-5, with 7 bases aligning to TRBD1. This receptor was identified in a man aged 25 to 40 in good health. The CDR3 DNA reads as TGTGCCGGGTCCGACAGGGCCAATCAGCCCCAGCATTTT. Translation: CAGSDRANQPQHF.